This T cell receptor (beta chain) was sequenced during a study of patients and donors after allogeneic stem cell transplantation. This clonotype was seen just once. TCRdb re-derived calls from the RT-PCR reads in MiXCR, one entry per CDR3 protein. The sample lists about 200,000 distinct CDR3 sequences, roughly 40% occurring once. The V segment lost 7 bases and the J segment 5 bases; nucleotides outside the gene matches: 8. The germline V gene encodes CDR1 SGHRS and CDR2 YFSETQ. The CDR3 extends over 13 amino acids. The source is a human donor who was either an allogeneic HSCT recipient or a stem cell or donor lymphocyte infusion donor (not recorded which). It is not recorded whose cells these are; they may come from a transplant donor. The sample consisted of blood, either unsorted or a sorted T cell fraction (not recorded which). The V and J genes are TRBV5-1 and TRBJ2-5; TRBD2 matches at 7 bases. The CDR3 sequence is CASSREDVETQYF. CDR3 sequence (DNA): TGCGCCAGCTCCCGGGAGGATGTTGAGACCCAGTACTTC.